The text below deals with one T cell receptor beta chain. Its antigen remains unidentified. The entry originates in a study of T-cell reconstitution after alpha-beta-depleted transplantation in children. Study outcomes and limitations: Some patients' high day-60 TCRbeta diversity was attributed to recipient cells surviving conditioning.

Preparing the TCRbeta library involved the use of unique molecular identifiers. MiXCR, run by TCRdb on the PCR reads, gives a single entry per CDR3 protein. The sample records about 580,000 distinct CDR3 sequences, 25% to 30% being singletons. Germline V gives CDR1 ENHRY, CDR2 SYGVKD. The V gene lost 5 bases and the J gene lost 4 bases, with 12 bases spanning the gap. The CDR3 is made up of 13 amino acids. The chain is built from TRBV10-3 and TRBJ2-7; D is unresolved. Sequencing was performed on PBMCs, taken before TCRalphabeta/CD19-depleted stem cell transplant. The receptor was isolated from a boy younger than two with Wiskott-Aldrich syndrome, due to receive a stem cell transplant. CDR3 sequence (DNA): TGTGCCATCAGTAGGCAGGTCGGGTACGAGCAGTACTTC. Encoded protein: CAISRQVGYEQYF.